This entry lists 21 T cell receptor beta chains sequenced from one sample in a study of Ad26.COV2.S vaccination and SARS-CoV-2 variants. Treatment of the sample: 15 to 20 received Ad26.COV2.S at low or high dose, single or two shots; 5 received placebo; per-sample allocation not given. On day 63 after the first injection, vaccine and placebo recipients gave samples. Generated by immunoSEQ multiplex PCR, the TCRdb table keeps only in-frame clones and is missing some. The data hold almost 400,000 clones, with 70% to 90% observed a single time. The sample consisted of peripheral blood, taken in a trial of Ad26.COV2.S vaccine versus placebo. All receptors derive from a person between 18 and 65 years old who received the Ad26.COV2.S COVID-19 vaccine or a placebo.

This clone was seen once. The rearrangement links TRBV7-9 to TRBJ2-3; D not resolved. The CDR3 runs to 15 residues. Trimming removed 7 bases at V and 1 base at J, with 15 bases between. The V gene's germline CDR1 is SEHNR and CDR2 FQNEAQ (reference sequence). As DNA, the CDR3 is TGTGCCAGCACCCCCGCCGGCTCCGGCACAGATACGCAGTATTTT. Protein sequence: CASTPAGSGTDTQYF.

This chain joins TRBV28 and TRBJ1-4; D unclear. CDR1 MDHEN and CDR2 SYDVKM come from the germline V gene. The CDR3 consists of 14 residues. Trimming left V 5 bases short and J 8 bases short, with 15 bases between. This CDR3 is CASSTRYSPEKLFF. CDR3 sequence (DNA): TGTGCCAGCAGTACGAGGTACTCCCCCGAAAAACTGTTTTTT.

A few counts support this clone. The chain joins TRBV28 to TRBJ2-7; possible D gene TRBD1, 5 bases. V was shortened by 6 bases and J by 3 bases, with 9 bases between the two germline ends. Germline assignment: CDR1 MDHEN and CDR2 SYDVKM. The CDR3 covers 12 residues. CDR3 loop: CASRHRGYEQYF. DNA for the CDR3: TGTGCCAGCAGACATAGGGGCTACGAGCAGTACTTC.

This clone was recorded a few times. This chain links TRBV13 with TRBJ2-7, with TRBD1 matching over 9 bases. Germline CDR1 is PRHDT and CDR2 is FYEKMQ (reference sequence). The CDR3 sequence is 13 residues long. The V gene end was trimmed by 4 bases and the J gene end by 5 bases; junction bases not matched to a gene: 3. DNA of the CDR3: TGTGCCAGCAGCTCACAGGGGGCGGACGAGCAGTACTTC. The encoded protein is CASSSQGADEQYF.

This chain uses TRBV9 with TRBJ2-2; D is undetermined. CDR1 and CDR2 (germline): SGDLS, YYNGEE. There are 15 residues in the CDR3. The V gene lost 0 bases and the J gene lost 5 bases, with 11 bases spanning the gap. CDR3 coding DNA: TGTGCCAGCAGCGTAGCAGTCGGGTCGACCGGGGAGCTGTTTTTT. Protein sequence: CASSVAVGSTGELFF. The variable domain in full, with the rest retrieved from reference TRBV9 and TRBJ2-2, is DSGVTQTPKHLITATGQRVTLRCSPRSGDLSVYWYQQSLDQGLQFLIQYYNGEERAKGNILERFSAQQFPDLHSELNLSSLELGDSALYFCASSVAVGSTGELFFGEGSRLTVL.

The rearrangement joins TRBV30 to TRBJ2-4; possible D gene TRBD2, 7 bases. The CDR3 has 16 residues. V shed 3 bases and J shed 7 bases, with 22 bases lying between them. Per germline, CDR1 GTSNPN and CDR2 SVGIG (reference sequence). CDR3 DNA: TGTGCCTGGAGGGGGGCGATGAGACTAGCTAAGAACATTCAGTACTTC. Its protein product is CAWRGAMRLAKNIQYF.

The J gene is TRBJ2-1, the V gene TRBV6-2 or TRBV6-3; TRBD2 aligns across 9 bases. The CDR3 is 16 residues long. The germline V gene encodes CDR1 MNHEY and CDR2 SVGEGT. The V and J ends lost 0 bases and 8 bases, in that order; junction bases with no gene match: 8. CDR3 sequence: CASSYSSTSGAHEQFF. The CDR3 nucleotides read TGTGCCAGCAGTTACTCGTCGACTAGCGGTGCCCATGAGCAGTTCTTC.

The chain uses TRBV6-2 or TRBV6-3 and TRBJ2-1; D uncertain. This CDR3 region has 16 residues. V was clipped by 2 bases and J by 0 bases, with 11 bases between them. Germline CDR1 MNHEY, CDR2 SVGEGT. CDR3 sequence: CASSYVSPLSYNEQFF. The DNA of the CDR3 is TGTGCCAGCAGTTACGTCTCTCCTCTCTCCTACAATGAGCAGTTCTTC.

The rearrangement links TRBV19 to TRBJ1-4; no clear D gene. Trimming stripped 3 bases from V and 8 bases from J, with 13 bases between. This CDR3 spans 14 amino acids. Per the germline V gene, CDR1 is LNHDA and CDR2 is SQIVND (reference sequence). The CDR3 loop is CASSMGMREEKLFF. For the CDR3, the DNA is TGTGCCAGTAGTATGGGGATGAGAGAGGAAAAACTGTTTTTT. The variable domain in full, completed from reference TRBV19 and TRBJ1-4, reads DGGITQSPKYLFRKEGQNVTLSCEQNLNHDAMYWYRQDPGQGLRLIYYSQIVNDFQKGDIAEGYSVSREKKESFPLTVTSAQKNPTAFYLCASSMGMREEKLFFGSGTQLSVL.

This sequence joins TRBV7-2 and TRBJ1-2, with 7 nucleotides matching TRBD1. The CDR3 length is 13 residues. Germline V lookup: CDR1 SGHTA, CDR2 FQGNSA. The V gene end was trimmed by 5 bases and the J gene end by 6 bases; junction bases not matched to a gene: 6. Here the CDR3 reads CASSPGTEHGYTF. For the CDR3, the DNA is TGTGCCAGCAGCCCCGGGACAGAACATGGCTACACCTTC.

The chain uses TRBV11-2 and TRBJ1-5; 10 nucleotides line up with TRBD1. The CDR3 runs 14 residues. V shed 5 bases and J 4 bases; nucleotides not matched to a gene: 2. CDR1 and CDR2 from the germline V gene are SGHAT and FQNNGV. The CDR3 coding sequence is TGTGCCAGCAGCCAGGACAGGGGGAATCAGCCCCAGCATTTT. It yields the protein CASSQDRGNQPQHF.

This chain connects TRBV6-6 to TRBJ1-2; D is undetermined. There are 11 residues in the CDR3. Germline V gene lookup returns CDR1 MNHNY and CDR2 SVGAGI (reference sequence). The V and J ends lost 6 bases and 5 bases respectively, with 7 bases between them. CDR3 DNA: TGTGCCAGCAGGGTCGATTATGGCTACACCTTC. The encoded protein is CASRVDYGYTF.

The chain is built from TRBV18 and TRBJ2-5; D is unresolved. This CDR3 comprises 14 residues. The germline gives CDR1 KGHSH, CDR2 LQKENI. V dropped 2 bases and J dropped 3 bases, with 10 bases sitting between them. The CDR3 DNA is TGTGCCAGCTCACCATCTCAACGAGAAGAGACCCAGTACTTC. Protein sequence: CASSPSQREETQYF.

This rearrangement joins TRBV18 to TRBJ1-1; D unclear. Germline CDR1 and CDR2: KGHSH and LQKENI. CDR3 length equals 15 residues. V was shortened by 2 bases and J by 3 bases, with 13 bases between the two germline ends. In DNA, the CDR3 is TGTGCCAGCTCACCAGACCCAGGCGGCCACACTGAAGCTTTCTTT. It encodes CASSPDPGGHTEAFF. Drawing the rest from reference TRBV18 and TRBJ1-1, the complete variable domain is NAGVMQNPRHLVRRRGQEARLRCSPMKGHSHVYWYRQLPEEGLKFMVYLQKENIIDESGMPKERFSAEFPKEGPSILRIQQVVRGDSAAYFCASSPDPGGHTEAFFGQGTRLTVV.

V usage is TRBV19 and J usage is TRBJ1-1; D remains ambiguous. Germline loops: CDR1 LNHDA, CDR2 SQIVND (reference sequence). The CDR3 runs 14 residues. Trimming stripped 8 bases from V and 5 bases from J, with 18 bases between. The CDR3 bases are TGTGCCAGTTCCACCTACCTACAGCGGACTGAAGCTTTCTTT. Translated, it gives CASSTYLQRTEAFF.

The CDR3 nucleotides read TGCGCCAGCAGCTTGGGGGAATCTGAAGCTTTCTTT. It specifies CASSLGESEAFF. This chain uses TRBV5-1 with TRBJ1-1; D is ambiguous. V lost 0 bases and J lost 6, with 6 bases in between. CDR3 length equals 12 residues. Germline CDR1 reads SGHRS; CDR2 reads YFSETQ.

This CDR3 is CAISRDRRYEQYF. In DNA form, the CDR3 reads TGTGCCATCAGTCGGGACAGGCGATACGAGCAGTACTTC. This chain joins TRBV10-3 and TRBJ2-7; 8 bases fit TRBD1. V dropped 5 bases and J dropped 4; count of bases not matched to a gene: 4. From germline, CDR1 is ENHRY and CDR2 SYGVKD. CDR3 size: 13 residues.

V usage is TRBV7-6 and J usage is TRBJ2-2, with 8 bases identical to TRBD1. Per the germline V gene, CDR1 is SGHVS and CDR2 is FNYEAQ. CDR3 length: 13 amino acids. J gave up 6 bases and V 8 bases, and 5 bases lay outside the gene matches. CDR3 in amino acids: CASGATGAGELFF. The CDR3 coding sequence is TGTGCCAGCGGGGCGACAGGGGCCGGGGAGCTGTTTTTT.

The chain uses TRBV9 and TRBJ2-3, with 9 bases lining up with TRBD2. Germline CDR1 SGDLS, CDR2 YYNGEE. Trimming removed 3 bases from V and 4 bases from J; junction bases left unmatched: 6. CDR3 length: 15 residues. This CDR3 is CASSDSGSGADTQYF. CDR3 DNA sequence: TGTGCCAGCAGCGATAGCGGGAGTGGTGCAGATACGCAGTATTTT.

This chain links TRBV7-9 with TRBJ1-6; D ambiguous. The CDR3 length is 16 residues. Trimming shortened V by 4 bases and J by 0 bases, and 10 bases separated the two germline ends. Germline V gives CDR1 SEHNR, CDR2 FQNEAQ (reference sequence). The CDR3 reads CASSSKWGSYNSPLHF. CDR3 DNA sequence: TGTGCCAGCAGCTCGAAGTGGGGCTCCTATAATTCACCCCTCCACTTT.

The rearrangement joins TRBV10-3 to TRBJ2-7; 11 nucleotides agree with TRBD2. The CDR3 is made up of 15 amino acids. The V segment lost 3 bases and the J segment 4 bases; nucleotides outside the gene matches: 5. Per germline, CDR1 ENHRY and CDR2 SYGVKD. In DNA, the CDR3 is TGTGCCATCAGTGATCCGACTAGCGGGACTTACGAGCAGTACTTC. It yields the protein CAISDPTSGTYEQYF.